The entry that follows covers one TCR beta chain sequence. The target antigen is unknown. This record comes from a study of T cells after yellow fever vaccination. Study at large: Those fractions that held only low numbers of cells were prepared using the SMART-Seq v4 Ultra Low Input RNA kit.

Study-wide results and caveats: Clones from primary vaccination mostly reappeared after the booster (about 97% CD4, just over 85% CD8). Abundant clonotypes from the bulk population could contaminate FACS-sorted repertoires.

Each CDR3 protein is one row after TCRdb ran MiXCR on the 5' RACE reads. The table records fewer than 450,000 distinct CDR3 sequences, about 4% of them present only once. Trimming stripped 2 bases from V and 1 base from J, with 10 bases between. This CDR3 has 16 residues. The germline V gene encodes CDR1 SGHRS and CDR2 YFSETQ. J is TRBJ2-6 and V is TRBV5-1; weak D call: TRBD1 (6 bases). Source: PBMCs, taken 5 days after the yellow fever booster vaccination. This sequence was found in a man aged 18 to 30 who received the YFV17D yellow fever vaccine. The CDR3 DNA reads as TGCGCCAGCAGCTTCTCCACAGGGTCTGGGGCCAACGTCCTGACTTTC. Protein sequence: CASSFSTGSGANVLTF. The full variable domain, its missing parts supplied by reference TRBV5-1 and TRBJ2-6, is KAGVTQTPRYLIKTRGQQVTLSCSPISGHRSVSWYQQTPGQGLQFLFEYFSETQRNKGNFPGRFSGRQFSNSRSEMNVSTLELGDSALYLCASSFSTGSGANVLTFGAGSRLTVL.